This paragraph covers one T cell receptor (beta chain) sequence. Its antigen has not been determined. Per-nucleotide qualities are absent, and no much larger clonotype sits a single base away. These data come from a study of blood T cell repertoires in COVID-19 (TCRdb year 2020). Context from the whole study: The collaborator samples originated in the United States, Italy and Spain and spanned the acute and convalescent phases of COVID-19. A de-identified subject ID, COVID-19 status, age in years and sex were almost always included in the sample metadata. The prospective study material was composed of cDNA or gDNA derived from T cells, B-cell-depleted T cells, or PBMCs. The repertoires were made available in a free public database intended to serve as a resource for research on the immune response to SARS-CoV-2. Subjects who had been exposed to COVID-19, were actively infected with it, or had recovered from it provided the deeply sampled blood TCRbeta repertoires that made up the dataset. Samples came from the ongoing ImmuneRACE study (first 160 participants) plus 1,254 subjects from 6 global collaborators. HLA class I and class II types, where available, came from metadata supplied by the sample provider rather than from assay-based typing.

The collaborating institutions used their own protocols to collect whole blood in K2EDTA tubes. For TCRbeta analysis, collaborator samples were shipped as frozen whole blood, as isolated PBMCs, or as DNA extracted from either sample type. Deletion took 4 bases off V and 0 bases off J, with a span of 12 bases between the germline ends. The CDR3 contains 15 residues, cysteine and phenylalanine counted. CDR3 DNA only is kept here, 45 bases in frame from base 1. CDR1 is given as SGHNT and CDR2 as YYREEE, both from the germline V gene (reference sequence). What the authors observed across the whole study: Clinical and demographic metadata were provided uncurated, with the amount varying by source and participant.

TCRbeta CDR3 regions were amplified from genomic DNA by means of the immunoSEQ Assay, a bias-controlled multiplex PCR. Under the source paper's analysis protocol: The number of nucleated cells in each sample was estimated by amplification of reference gene primers within the assay. Sequence reads were collapsed and filtered to measure the absolute abundance of every unique TCRbeta CDR3 rearrangement. Productive Simpson clonality was computed per sample as the square root of Simpson's diversity index over productive rearrangements. TCRdb provides this immuneACCESS table in a form limited to in-frame rearrangements. Some clones are lacking; in checked studies, under half of them reflect an unresolved V gene, and why the rest are absent is not known. The V and J calls and clone size come from that table; D and trimming were worked out from the DNA. This sample gives 130,000 to 150,000 clones in total; nearly 90% of them show up just once. About 1.7% of the sample belongs to the ten largest clones.

The V and J genes are TRBV5-4 and TRBJ2-3, with a tentative D gene TRBD2 over 6 matching bases. The receptor's source is a man between 65 and 85 years old with acute or convalescent COVID-19. Sequencing was done on a sample of peripheral blood. At the DNA level, the sequence is TGTGCCAGCAGCCCTGGTGGGGGGAGCACAGATACGCAGTATTTT. Translation gives CASSPGGGSTDTQYF. Joined to the reference TRBV5-4 and TRBJ2-3 proteins, this CDR3 gives the full variable domain: ETGVTQSPTHLIKTRGQQVTLRCSSQSGHNTVSWYQQALGQGPQFIFQYYREEENGRGNFPPRFSGLQFPNYSSELNVNALELDDSALYLCASSPGGGSTDTQYFGPGTRLTVL.